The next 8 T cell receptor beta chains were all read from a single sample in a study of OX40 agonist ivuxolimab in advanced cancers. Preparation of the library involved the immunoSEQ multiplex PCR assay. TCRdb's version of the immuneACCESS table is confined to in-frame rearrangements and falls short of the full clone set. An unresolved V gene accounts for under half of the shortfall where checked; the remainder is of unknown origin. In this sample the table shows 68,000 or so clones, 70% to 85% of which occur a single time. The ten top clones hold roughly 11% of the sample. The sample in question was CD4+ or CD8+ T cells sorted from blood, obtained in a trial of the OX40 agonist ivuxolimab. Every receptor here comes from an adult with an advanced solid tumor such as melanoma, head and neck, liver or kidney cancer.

CDR3 region: CASSLSVGADTDTQYF. In nucleotides, the CDR3 is TGTGCCAGCAGCTTGTCGGTCGGTGCCGACACAGATACGCAGTATTTT. The chain employs TRBV5-4 and TRBJ2-3; no reliable D call. The CDR3 is 16 amino acids. Deletions cut 1 base from V and 2 bases from J, with 14 bases between. Looked up from germline, CDR1 is SGHNT and CDR2 is YYREEE (reference sequence).

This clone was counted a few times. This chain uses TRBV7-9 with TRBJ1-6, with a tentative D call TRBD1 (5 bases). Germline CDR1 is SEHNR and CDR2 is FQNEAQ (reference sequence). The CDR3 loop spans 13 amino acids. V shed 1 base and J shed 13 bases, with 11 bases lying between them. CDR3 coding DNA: TGTGCCAGCAGCTTAGGCCAAGGGGTGCCCCTCCACTTT. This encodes CASSLGQGVPLHF.

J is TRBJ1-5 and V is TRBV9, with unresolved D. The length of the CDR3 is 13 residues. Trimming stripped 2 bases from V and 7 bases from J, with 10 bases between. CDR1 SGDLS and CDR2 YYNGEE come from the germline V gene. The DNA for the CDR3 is TGTGCCAGCAGCGTCCCCGTCAGGCAGCCCCAGCATTTT. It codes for CASSVPVRQPQHF. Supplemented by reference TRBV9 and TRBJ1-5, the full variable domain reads DSGVTQTPKHLITATGQRVTLRCSPRSGDLSVYWYQQSLDQGLQFLIQYYNGEERAKGNILERFSAQQFPDLHSELNLSSLELGDSALYFCASSVPVRQPQHFGDGTRLSIL.

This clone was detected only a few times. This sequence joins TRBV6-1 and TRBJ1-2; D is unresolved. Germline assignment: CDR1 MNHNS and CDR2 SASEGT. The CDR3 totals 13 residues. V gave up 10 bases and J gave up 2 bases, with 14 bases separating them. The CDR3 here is CAIGRTSNYGYTF. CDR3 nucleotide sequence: TGTGCCATCGGACGGACTTCCAACTATGGCTACACCTTC.

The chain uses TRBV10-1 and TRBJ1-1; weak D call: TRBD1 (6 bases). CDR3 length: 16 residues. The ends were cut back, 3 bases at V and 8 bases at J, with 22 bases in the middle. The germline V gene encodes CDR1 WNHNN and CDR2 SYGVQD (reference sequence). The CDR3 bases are TGCGCCAGCAGTGAAGGTTATCAGGGGATGGAAGAGGAAGCTTTCTTT. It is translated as CASSEGYQGMEEEAFF.

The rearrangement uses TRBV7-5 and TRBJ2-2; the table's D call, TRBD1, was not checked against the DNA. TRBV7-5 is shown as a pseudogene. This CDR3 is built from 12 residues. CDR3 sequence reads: CARSYRAGELFF. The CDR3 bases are TGTGCCAGAAGTTACAGGGCCGGGGAGCTGTTTTTT.

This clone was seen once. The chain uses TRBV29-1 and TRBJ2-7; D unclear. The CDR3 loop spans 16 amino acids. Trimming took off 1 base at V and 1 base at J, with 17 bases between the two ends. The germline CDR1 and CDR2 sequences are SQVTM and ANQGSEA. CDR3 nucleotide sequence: TGCAGCGTTGAAGTGGGTCGGTACAATATTTCCTACGAGCAGTACGTC. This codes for CSVEVGRYNISYEQYV.

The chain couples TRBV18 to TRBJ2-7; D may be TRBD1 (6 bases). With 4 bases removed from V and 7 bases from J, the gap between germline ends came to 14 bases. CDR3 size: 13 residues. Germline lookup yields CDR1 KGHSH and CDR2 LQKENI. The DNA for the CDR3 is TGTGCCAGCTCACTACCAGGGGCGGAGGAGCAGTACGTC. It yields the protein CASSLPGAEEQYV.